These T cell receptor beta chains were read from a single sample in a study of Ad26.COV2.S vaccination and SARS-CoV-2 variants. Profiled with immunoSEQ multiplex PCR; TCRdb holds only in-frame clones, not every one. The sample yields roughly 320,000 clones, roughly 84% seen once. The specimen was peripheral blood, collected in a trial of Ad26.COV2.S vaccine versus placebo. The receptors here all came from a person aged 18-60 years who received the Ad26.COV2.S COVID-19 vaccine or a placebo. CDR3s include the opening cysteine and the closing phenylalanine or tryptophan. Each record gives: V gene, D gene, J gene, clone size, CDR3 DNA, CDR3 protein. The D gene is left open where the match is weak. A row's size may be missing; if present it is once, few, many or a size class.

>TRBV5-1|TRBD2|TRBJ2-2|.
TGCGCCAGCAGCGAACCGGGACTAGCTTCCGGGGAGCTGTTTTTT
CASSEPGLASGELFF
>TRBV5-4|TRBD1|TRBJ2-7|.
TGTGCCAGCAGCTCCCCGCGGGACAGGGGTCACGAGCAGTACTTC
CASSSPRDRGHEQYF
>TRBV7-2|.|TRBJ1-1|once
TGTGCCAGCAGCTTAATTAGGGTGAACACTGAAGCTTTCTTT
CASSLIRVNTEAFF
>TRBV5-1|.|TRBJ2-2|.
TGCGCCAGCAGCTTCTCCGGGGAGCTGTTTTTT
CASSFSGELFF
>TRBV7-8|.|TRBJ2-3|.
TGTGCCAGCAGCTTAGATACCGGCGGGGCACTAAGCACAGATACGCAGTATTTT
CASSLDTGGALSTDTQYF
>TRBV6-2/TRBV6-3|.|TRBJ1-4|.
TGTGCCAGCAGTTACGACGAAAAACTGTTTTTT
CASSYDEKLFF
>TRBV6-6|TRBD1|TRBJ2-1|once
TGTGCCAGCAGTAAGACAGGGTATGGTAATGAGCAGTTCTTC
CASSKTGYGNEQFF
>TRBV6-2/TRBV6-3|.|TRBJ1-3|.
TGTGCCAGCAGTTACGTCAGGGGATCTGGAAACACCATATATTTT
CASSYVRGSGNTIYF
>TRBV3-1/TRBV3-2|.|TRBJ2-1|.
TGTGCCAGCAGCCAAGTGGGGGGACCAATAGGGCAGTTCTTC
CASSQVGGPIGQFF
>TRBV6-2/TRBV6-3|.|TRBJ2-7|.
TGTGCCAGCAGTTACTCGGGCAACAGCGAGCAGTACTTC
CASSYSGNSEQYF
>TRBV10-3|.|TRBJ2-7|.
TGTGCCATCAGTGTATCAGGGCAGTCCTACGAGCAGTACTTC
CAISVSGQSYEQYF
>TRBV20-1|TRBD1|TRBJ1-1|.
TGCAGTGCTAGTCCAGGGGGCTATGGCACTGAAGCTTTCTTT
CSASPGGYGTEAFF
>TRBV4-1|TRBD1|TRBJ1-2|.
TGCGCCAGCAGCAGGCGGGGACAGAACTATGGCTACACCTTC
CASSRRGQNYGYTF
>TRBV11-2|TRBD2|TRBJ2-1|.
TGTGCCAGCAGCTCCCCCTTAGGTTTTAGCGGGCCTTTCTCCAATGAGCAGTTCTTC
CASSSPLGFSGPFSNEQFF
>TRBV5-4|.|TRBJ1-6|.
TGTGCCAGCAGCTTGTCTGGGGGCGGTAATTCACCCCTCCACTTT
CASSLSGGGNSPLHF
>TRBV7-2|TRBD2|TRBJ2-3|.
TGTGCCAGCAGCTCTGTAGCGGGGGGGCGGGCAGATACGCAGTATTTT
CASSSVAGGRADTQYF
>TRBV7-9|.|TRBJ2-3|.
TGTGCCAGCAGCTCCGGAGCAAATACGCAGTATTTT
CASSSGANTQYF
>TRBV7-9|.|TRBJ2-1|.
TGTGCCAGCAGCTTACAGGGGATTAGGAACAATGAGCAGTTCTTC
CASSLQGIRNNEQFF
>TRBV25-1|.|TRBJ1-5|once
TGTGCCAGCAGTGTGGGGGAGTATCAGCCCCAGCATTTT
CASSVGEYQPQHF
>TRBV6-5|TRBD1|TRBJ2-2|.
TGTGCCTGTAGGGGACAGGGGTACACCGGGGAGCTGTTTTTT
CACRGQGYTGELFF
>TRBV7-9|.|TRBJ2-5|.
TGTGCCAGCAACCGGGACTCTGAGACCCAGTACTTC
CASNRDSETQYF
>TRBV30|.|TRBJ2-3|.
TGTGCCTGGAGTGCGGGACTTGCTAGCACAGATACGCAGTATTTT
CAWSAGLASTDTQYF